The T cell receptor beta chain under discussion was sequenced for a study of post-analysis software for immune sequencing data (dated by TCRdb to 2015 to 2017). Study-level background: Recorded disease courses included relapsing-remitting, secondary progressive and progressive-relapsing multiple sclerosis, with some patients lacking subtype annotation. A subset of samples was prepared in parallel using single-end sample barcoding, then pooled and co-amplified after Illumina adapter ligation. Patient repertoires were compared against roughly 11 previously published healthy control repertoires from donors aged 6 to 25 years. Findings and caveats that apply to the study as a whole: Direct clustering with F measure showed strong co-clustering of samples prepared in the same batch, prompting a batch-effect correction. Significantly higher frequencies in patients than in controls were found for roughly 5 TRBV segments, including TRBV5-6, TRBV5-1 and TRBV20-1. Significantly lower normalized Chao1 diversity was found in multiple sclerosis patients than in controls, suggesting substantial peripheral T-cell clonal expansion. The multiple sclerosis patient group was slightly younger than the control group.

To demonstrate the VDJtools post-analysis software, the study profiled TCR beta repertoires from the peripheral blood of about a dozen young patients with multiple sclerosis. Multiple sclerosis patients were children and adolescents aged about 6 to 17 years. Library construction relied on PCR. The data were produced on an Illumina HiSeq 2500. To reduce PCR and sequencing biases, unique molecular identifiers were built into the TCR beta cDNA libraries. Per 1 to 10 million input T cells, roughly 500,000 cDNA molecules were obtained, such that each molecule approximated one T cell. Patient libraries were prepared and sequenced with the same protocol used for the earlier healthy control dataset. Within a given batch, samples were prepared together, multiplexed and sequenced on the same HiSeq lane. Per the original workflow: Raw barcoded reads were processed with MIGEC, and single-read molecular identifier groups were discarded before consensus assembly and CDR3 extraction. Clonotype tables were post-analysed with VDJtools, and diversity was normalized by down-sampling all datasets to the smallest sample size. In repertoire overlap clustering, CDR3 amino acid sequences, but not nucleotide sequences, were matched to correct batch-related cross-sample contamination. The public reads were reanalyzed by TCRdb: fastp trimming at Q25, MiXCR alignment, in-frame beta chains only. Entries that share a CDR3 protein sequence are merged under the most common genes and DNA. The V and J calls reflect TCRdb's pipeline rather than the authors' work. This sample lists 250,000 to 300,000 distinct CDR3 sequences; less than 40% were detected once. Together, the top ten hold 4% to 6% of the sample.

In this sample, this clonotype turned up many times. Its antigen has not been determined. No per-base quality is available; no much larger clone lies one base away. V lost 8 bases and J lost 3 bases; the stretch between them is 13 bases long. From its cysteine to its phenylalanine, the CDR3 spans 13 amino acids. Only the CDR3 part of the read is kept: 39 bases, read in frame from the first base. CDR1 and CDR2 were assigned from the germline V gene (reference sequence) as MNHEY and SMNVEV. Input material: blood. The chain is made from TRBV27 and TRBJ1-2; tentative D gene TRBD1, with 6 bases matching. This receptor was identified in a girl under 18 with multiple sclerosis. The DNA is TGTGCCAGCGGTGCAGGGGAGGACTATGGCTACACCTTC. Its protein product is CASGAGEDYGYTF.